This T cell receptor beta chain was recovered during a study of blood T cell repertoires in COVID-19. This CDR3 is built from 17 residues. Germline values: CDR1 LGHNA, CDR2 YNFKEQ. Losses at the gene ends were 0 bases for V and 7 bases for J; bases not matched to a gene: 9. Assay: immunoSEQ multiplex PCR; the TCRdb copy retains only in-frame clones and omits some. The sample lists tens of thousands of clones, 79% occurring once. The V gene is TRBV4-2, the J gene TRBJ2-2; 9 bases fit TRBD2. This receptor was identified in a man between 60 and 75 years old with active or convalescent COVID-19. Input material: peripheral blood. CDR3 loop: CASSQDIGTSLVGELFF. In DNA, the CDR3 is TGTGCCAGCAGCCAAGATATTGGGACTAGCTTAGTCGGGGAGCTGTTTTTT.